The next 26 T cell receptor beta chains were all read from a single sample in a study of early T cells in non-severe SARS-CoV-2 infection. TCRdb recomputed calls from the 5' RACE reads with MiXCR, one row per CDR3 protein. Altogether 80,000 to 95,000 distinct CDR3 sequences are present, over 9% being singletons, with the ten largest covering around 7%. Sequenced material: whole blood. The receptors stem from an adult who was a healthcare worker with PCR-confirmed SARS-CoV-2 infection or an uninfected control (not recorded which).

This clonotype appeared many times. The V gene is TRBV19, the J gene TRBJ1-5; weak D call: TRBD1 (5 bases). This CDR3 region has 14 residues. Germline values: CDR1 LNHDA, CDR2 SQIVND (reference sequence). The V gene lost 10 bases and the J gene lost 3 bases, with 16 bases spanning the gap. The chain's CDR3 is CATRRGADNQPQHF. CDR3 DNA sequence: TGTGCCACCCGCCGCGGGGCGGACAATCAGCCCCAGCATTTT.

This clonotype was observed a handful of times. The chain joins TRBV6-2 or TRBV6-3 to TRBJ2-5, with D perhaps given as TRBD1 or TRBD2 (5 bases each). Germline V gives CDR1 MNHEY, CDR2 SVGEGT. V shed 0 bases and J shed 0 bases, with 11 bases lying between them. This CDR3 is built from 16 residues. The CDR3 nucleotides read TGTGCCAGCAGTTACTCTCGGAGAGGGGACCAAGAGACCCAGTACTTC. Amino acids: CASSYSRRGDQETQYF.

This clonotype is a singleton in its sample. The rearrangement uses TRBV7-8 and TRBJ2-2, with 7 nucleotides matching TRBD1. The CDR3 covers 14 residues. The V gene's germline CDR1 is SGHVS and CDR2 FQNEAQ. V dropped 5 bases and J dropped 7; count of bases not matched to a gene: 7. Here the CDR3 DNA reads TGTGCCAGCAGCCGAGACAGGGTGAACGGGGAGCTGTTTTTT. It specifies CASSRDRVNGELFF.

The rearrangement links TRBV5-1 to TRBJ2-1; TRBD2 matches 9 bases. V lost 0 bases and J lost 8; bases outside the gene matches: 9. The CDR3 spans 16 residues. Germline V gives CDR1 SGHRS, CDR2 YFSETQ. CDR3 sequence reads: CASSLVGSGSYDEQFF. In DNA form, the CDR3 reads TGCGCCAGCAGCTTGGTTGGTAGCGGGAGCTATGATGAGCAGTTCTTC.

The sample holds a few counts of this clonotype. The chain uses TRBV6-2 or TRBV6-3 and TRBJ1-1, with D possibly being TRBD1 (5 bases). This CDR3 is 15 amino acids long. The V gene lost 0 bases and the J gene lost 6 bases, with 14 bases spanning the gap. Germline lookup yields CDR1 MNHEY and CDR2 SVGEGT. The CDR3 region is CASSYSSRTGPEAFF. CDR3 in DNA: TGTGCCAGCAGTTACTCTTCTCGTACAGGCCCTGAAGCTTTCTTT.

This clonotype was seen more than once but under ten times. The V gene is TRBV3-1, the J gene TRBJ2-4, with D maybe TRBD2 (5 bases). V gave up 0 bases and J gave up 8 bases, with 8 bases separating them. This CDR3 contains 13 residues. CDR1 LGHDT and CDR2 YNNKEL come from the germline V gene (reference sequence). CDR3 DNA sequence: TGTGCCAGCAGCCAAGAGCCGGGATACATTCAGTACTTC. Protein: CASSQEPGYIQYF. The full variable domain, its missing parts supplied by reference TRBV3-1 and TRBJ2-4, is DTAVSQTPKYLVTQMGNDKSIKCEQNLGHDTMYWYKQDSKKFLKIMFSYNNKELIINETVPNRFSPKSPDKAHLNLHINSLELGDSAVYFCASSQEPGYIQYFGAGTRLSVL.

This clonotype appeared many times. This chain links TRBV7-3 with TRBJ2-6, with D unresolved. Per the germline V gene, CDR1 is SGHTA and CDR2 is FQGTGA. This CDR3 has 14 amino acids. V lost 10 bases and J lost 0, with 10 bases in between. CDR3 DNA: TGTGCCACCGCTTCGGGCTCTGGGGCCAACGTCCTGACTTTC. It yields the protein CATASGSGANVLTF.

Ten or more counts support this clonotype. As DNA, the CDR3 is TGCAGCGTTGAACCCGGGAGAGGAGGATATGGCGAGCAGTACTTC. As protein: CSVEPGRGGYGEQYF. The chain joins TRBV29-1 to TRBJ2-7; maybe TRBD2 (6 bases). This CDR3 has 15 amino acids. Per the germline V gene, CDR1 is SQVTM and CDR2 is ANQGSEA. Trimming cost V 2 bases and J 6 bases, with 20 bases left between them.

This clonotype occurred a few times. This sequence joins TRBV7-2 and TRBJ2-7; maybe TRBD1 (6 bases). The germline gives CDR1 SGHTA, CDR2 FQGNSA. The CDR3 covers 14 residues. Deletions cut 0 bases from V and 4 bases from J, with 10 bases between. CDR3 sequence reads: CASSLAAGEYEQYF. For the CDR3, the DNA is TGTGCCAGCAGCTTAGCGGCAGGGGAGTACGAGCAGTACTTC.

The chain couples TRBV12-3 or TRBV12-4 to TRBJ1-1; D unclear. The ends were cut back, 6 bases at V and 4 bases at J, with 21 bases in the middle. The CDR3 has 16 residues. The chain's CDR3 is CASSTLRRAVGTEAFF. The CDR3 nucleotides are TGTGCCAGCAGCACCTTGCGGAGGGCTGTGGGCACTGAAGCTTTCTTT.

This clonotype has just a few counts. This sequence joins TRBV7-3 and TRBJ2-2; possibly TRBD2 for D (6 bases). Germline CDR1 SGHTA, CDR2 FQGTGA. This CDR3 comprises 14 residues. V gave up 6 bases and J gave up 4 bases, with 12 bases separating them. The CDR3 DNA reads as TGTGCCAGCAGAAGGACGGAGGGCACCGGGGAGCTGTTTTTT. As protein: CASRRTEGTGELFF. Variable domain in full (rest from reference TRBV7-3 and TRBJ2-2): GAGVSQTPSNKVTEKGKYVELRCDPISGHTALYWYRQSLGQGPEFLIYFQGTGAADDSGLPNDRFFAVRPEGSVSTLKIQRTERGDSAVYLCASRRTEGTGELFFGEGSRLTVL.

The gene calls are TRBV4-2 and TRBJ2-1; tentatively, D is TRBD1 or TRBD2 (5 bases each). The CDR3 is made up of 13 amino acids. Deletions cut 0 bases from V and 9 bases from J, with 9 bases between. The germline V gene has CDR1 LGHNA and CDR2 YNFKEQ. For the CDR3, the DNA is TGTGCCAGCAGCCAAGATCGGGGCAGTGAGCAGTTCTTC. Translating gives CASSQDRGSEQFF.

This clonotype was detected many times. This rearrangement joins TRBV29-1 to TRBJ2-7; a possible D gene is TRBD2 (6 bases). The CDR3 runs 14 residues. Germline CDR1 reads SQVTM; CDR2 reads ANQGSEA. V was pared by 1 base and J by 7 bases, with 17 bases between. The chain's CDR3 is CSVEGEAGMAEQYF. CDR3 nucleotide sequence: TGCAGCGTTGAAGGAGAGGCGGGAATGGCGGAGCAGTACTTC.

The J gene is TRBJ2-3, the V gene TRBV11-1, with D perhaps matching TRBD2 (5 bases). Germline lookup yields CDR1 SGHAT and CDR2 FQDESV (reference sequence). Trimming left V 2 bases short and J 4 bases short, with 13 bases between. The CDR3 extends over 15 amino acids. Written as DNA, the CDR3 is TGTGCCAGCAGCTTAAGGGATTCGGGGTCAGATACGCAGTATTTT. This translates into CASSLRDSGSDTQYF.

J is TRBJ1-2 and V is TRBV7-8; 8 bases match TRBD1. Per germline, CDR1 SGHVS and CDR2 FQNEAQ. The CDR3 contains 13 residues. DNA for the CDR3: TGTGGGACAGGGCCAAGAGGAATCTATGGCTACACCTTC. Its translation is CGTGPRGIYGYTF. Together with reference TRBV7-8 and TRBJ1-2, the CDR3 gives the full variable domain: GAGVSQSPRYKVAKRGQDVALRCDPISGHVSLFWYQQALGQGPEFLTYFQNEAQLDKSGLPSDRFFAERPEGSVSTLKIQRTQQEDSAVYLCGTGPRGIYGYTFGSGTRLTVV.

This clonotype occurred many times. This rearrangement joins TRBV29-1 to TRBJ2-7, with D perhaps matching TRBD2 (5 bases). V shed 4 bases and J shed 4 bases, with 8 bases lying between them. The germline gives CDR1 SQVTM, CDR2 ANQGSEA. This CDR3 spans 11 amino acids. The CDR3 loop reads CSVAGIYEQYF. The CDR3 DNA is TGCAGCGTTGCCGGGATTTACGAGCAGTACTTC.

This clonotype was observed many times. The chain uses TRBV19 and TRBJ2-1; D unresolved. The CDR3 consists of 11 residues. Per the germline V gene, CDR1 is LNHDA and CDR2 is SQIVND (reference sequence). V shed 5 bases and J shed 10 bases, with 9 bases lying between them. The CDR3 reads CASSSIREQFF. The CDR3 coding sequence is TGTGCCAGTAGTTCGATCCGGGAGCAGTTCTTC.

This clonotype appeared many times. The chain combines TRBV2 with TRBJ2-3; D possibly corresponds to TRBD1 (5 bases). V lost 2 bases and J 14 bases, leaving 17 bases between the germline ends. CDR1 is SNHLY and CDR2 is FYNNEI in the germline V gene. CDR3 size: 13 residues. CDR3 sequence (DNA): TGTGCCAGCAGTGAAACCGGACAACAGGCGCGGTATTTT. It is translated as CASSETGQQARYF.

This clonotype was seen a few times. The rearrangement joins TRBV9 to TRBJ1-2, with D possibly matching TRBD1 (6 bases). Germline CDR1 SGDLS, CDR2 YYNGEE. The V end lost 2 bases, the J end lost 7 bases, and 15 bases lay between the germline ends. The CDR3 length is 14 residues. The CDR3 loop reads CASSVEQGLRGYTF. DNA of the CDR3: TGTGCCAGCAGCGTTGAACAGGGATTGCGTGGCTACACCTTC. Complete variable domain (other parts from reference TRBV9 and TRBJ1-2): DSGVTQTPKHLITATGQRVTLRCSPRSGDLSVYWYQQSLDQGLQFLIQYYNGEERAKGNILERFSAQQFPDLHSELNLSSLELGDSALYFCASSVEQGLRGYTFGSGTRLTVV.

The chain carries TRBV7-2 and TRBJ1-1; D unclear. Germline loops: CDR1 SGHTA, CDR2 FQGNSA. The CDR3 is 14 residues long. V dropped 3 bases and J dropped 11 bases, with 19 bases sitting between them. The CDR3 sequence: CASSLWARETRAFF. The CDR3 DNA is TGTGCCAGCAGCTTGTGGGCGAGGGAGACAAGGGCTTTCTTT.

The CDR3 reads CASSLGPLGGPNEQYF. Here the CDR3 DNA reads TGTGCCAGCAGCTTAGGACCCCTGGGGGGGCCCAACGAGCAGTACTTC. The V gene is TRBV7-8, the J gene TRBJ2-7; a weak D match, TRBD2 (7 bases). The V end was cut by 1 base, the J end by 5 bases, with 18 bases between. This CDR3 contains 16 residues. Germline values: CDR1 SGHVS, CDR2 FQNEAQ. Together with reference TRBV7-8 and TRBJ2-7, the CDR3 gives the full variable domain: GAGVSQSPRYKVAKRGQDVALRCDPISGHVSLFWYQQALGQGPEFLTYFQNEAQLDKSGLPSDRFFAERPEGSVSTLKIQRTQQEDSAVYLCASSLGPLGGPNEQYFGPGTRLTVT.

The table lists this clonotype with many counts. As DNA, the CDR3 is TGTGCCAGCAGTTACCCCTCTCTAGATGGGGTTGAGCAGTTCTTC. It codes for CASSYPSLDGVEQFF. The chain combines TRBV6-5 with TRBJ2-1, with unresolved D. The CDR3 length is 15 residues. Germline V CDR1 and CDR2: MNHEY, SVGAGI. The V and J ends lost 2 bases and 9 bases respectively, with 17 bases between them.

This chain joins TRBV7-3 and TRBJ2-7; 10 nucleotides line up with TRBD2. The CDR3 runs to 15 residues. After removal of 2 bases from V and 2 bases from J, the junction contained 3 bases not matched to a gene. Germline CDR1 SGHTA, CDR2 FQGTGA. The CDR3 protein is CASSLLAGEAYEQYF. CDR3 coding DNA: TGTGCCAGCAGCTTACTAGCGGGAGAAGCCTACGAGCAGTACTTC. The full variable domain, completed using reference TRBV7-3 and TRBJ2-7, is GAGVSQTPSNKVTEKGKYVELRCDPISGHTALYWYRQSLGQGPEFLIYFQGTGAADDSGLPNDRFFAVRPEGSVSTLKIQRTERGDSAVYLCASSLLAGEAYEQYFGPGTRLTVT.

The chain uses TRBV5-6 and TRBJ2-4; 8 nucleotides match TRBD1. Germline CDR1 and CDR2: SGHDT and YYEEEE. The J segment lost 5 bases and the V segment lost 4 bases, leaving 5 bases of the junction unmatched. CDR3 length: 14 amino acids. The CDR3 spells CASSPDRDENIQYF. CDR3 in DNA: TGTGCCAGCAGCCCGGACAGGGATGAAAACATTCAGTACTTC.

This clonotype has a handful of counts. The CDR3, as DNA: TGTGCCAGCAGTGAAGTGGAAGGTAATGAGCAGTTCTTC. Its protein product is CASSEVEGNEQFF. The rearrangement links TRBV6-1 to TRBJ2-1, with D unresolved. This CDR3 region has 13 residues. The germline V gene has CDR1 MNHNS and CDR2 SASEGT. Between the trimmed V and J ends, which lost 1 base and 7 bases, there was a span of 8 bases.

The V and J genes are TRBV11-2 and TRBJ2-1; 14 bases agree with TRBD2. Germline V gene sequence: CDR1 SGHAT, CDR2 FQNNGV. V trimming: 2 bases; J trimming: 10 bases; junction bases outside the gene matches: 7. This CDR3 is built from 16 residues. CDR3 DNA: TGTGCCAGCAGCTTAAGGTCGGGACTAGCGGGAGAAGAGCAGTTCTTC. Protein sequence: CASSLRSGLAGEEQFF.